Detailed here is one T cell receptor (beta chain). Assay: immunoSEQ multiplex PCR; the TCRdb copy retains only in-frame clones and omits some. The sample holds around 43,000 clones, about 94% seen once. The data belong to a study of control samples from healthy donors and cancer patients. V shed 4 bases and J 7 bases; nucleotides not matched to a gene: 1. CDR3 length: 13 amino acids. CDR1 is MRHNA, CDR2 SNTAGT, per germline. Specimen: blood. The V and J genes are TRBV6-4 and TRBJ1-6; 7 bases line up with TRBD1. This TCR was sampled from a woman in her forties or fifties in good health. CDR3 nucleotides: TGTGCCAGCAGTGCGGACAGGAATTCACCCCTCCACTTT. Translation: CASSADRNSPLHF.